Below, one T cell receptor (beta chain) is given with its context. Its specificity is not known. The data were obtained in a study of T cells in Graves' hyperthyroidism and ophthalmopathy. CDR1 is MGHRA, CDR2 YSYEKL, per germline. The junction had 3 bases not matched to a gene; V was cut back by 1 base and J by 4 bases. The CDR3 sequence is 14 residues long. General observations from the study: The model made its ophthalmopathy prediction, and onset followed a median around 6.5 months later. Researchers report that a 13 V-J model separated ophthalmopathy from stable hyperthyroidism.

TCR beta CDR3 region amplification was performed from RNA transcripts. Using the HTBI primer set, a first-round RT-PCR was run on the TCR CDR3. TCRdb ran MiXCR on the multiplex PCR reads and lists one entry per CDR3 protein. The sample yields roughly 150,000 distinct CDR3 sequences, about 9.4% seen once. The V and J genes are TRBV4-1 and TRBJ2-7; TRBD1 matches at 8 bases. The TCR comes from a woman aged 18-30 years with Graves' hyperthyroidism that later progressed to Graves' ophthalmopathy. Sequencing input: blood. CDR3 residues: CASSQGTGKYEQYF. The DNA for the CDR3 is TGCGCCAGCAGCCAAGGGACAGGGAAGTACGAGCAGTACTTC.